Listed here are 3 T cell receptor beta chains from one sample, sequenced in a study of shared clonotypes between healthy human individuals. Only in-frame clones appear in the TCRdb table, and some are missing; sequencing was by immunoSEQ multiplex PCR. The sample holds some 2,000,000 clones, roughly 95% seen once. CD45RO negativity and positive selection for CCR7 defined naive CD8 cells, a population that excluded terminally differentiated effector memory CD45RA+ cells. What was sequenced was naive CD8+ T cells sorted from blood. Receptors originate from a young man in good health.

Written as DNA, the CDR3 is TGTGCCAGCAGCGTATGGGACTCCATATTCAGCACAGATACGCAGTATTTT. This encodes CASSVWDSIFSTDTQYF. The V and J genes are TRBV9 and TRBJ2-3, with D possibly matching TRBD2 (6 bases). The CDR3 has 17 amino acids. V gave up 1 base and J gave up 0 bases, with 15 bases separating them. CDR1 and CDR2 (germline): SGDLS, YYNGEE.

This chain joins TRBV15 and TRBJ1-6; a weak D match, TRBD1 (6 bases). Germline V lookup: CDR1 LNHNV, CDR2 YYDKDF (reference sequence). Trimming left V 9 bases short and J 8 bases short, with 23 bases between. The length of the CDR3 is 16 residues. The CDR3 spells CATGGVIQGRDSPLHF. CDR3 sequence (DNA): TGTGCCACAGGGGGAGTAATACAGGGTCGGGATTCACCCCTCCACTTT.

This chain uses TRBV18 with TRBJ1-1; TRBD1 matches at 8 bases. The V gene end was trimmed by 3 bases and the J gene end by 3 bases; junction bases not matched to a gene: 6. Germline CDR1 and CDR2: KGHSH and LQKENI. This CDR3 comprises 15 residues. Here the CDR3 reads CASSPDRGLYTEAFF. CDR3 bases: TGTGCCAGCTCACCTGACAGGGGCCTGTACACTGAAGCTTTCTTT.